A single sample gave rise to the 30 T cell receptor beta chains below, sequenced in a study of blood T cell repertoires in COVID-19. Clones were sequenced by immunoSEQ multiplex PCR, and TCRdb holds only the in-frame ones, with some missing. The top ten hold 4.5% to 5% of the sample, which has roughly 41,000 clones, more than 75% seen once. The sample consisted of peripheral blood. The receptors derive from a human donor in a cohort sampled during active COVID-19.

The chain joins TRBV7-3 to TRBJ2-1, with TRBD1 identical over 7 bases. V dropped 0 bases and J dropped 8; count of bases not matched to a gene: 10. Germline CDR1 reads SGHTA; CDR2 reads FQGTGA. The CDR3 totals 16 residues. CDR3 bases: TGTGCCAGCAGCTTAACAAGGGGGCATGGAGGCGATGAGCAGTTCTTC. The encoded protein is CASSLTRGHGGDEQFF. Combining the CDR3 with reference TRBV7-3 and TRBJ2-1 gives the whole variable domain GAGVSQTPSNKVTEKGKYVELRCDPISGHTALYWYRQSLGQGPEFLIYFQGTGAADDSGLPNDRFFAVRPEGSVSTLKIQRTERGDSAVYLCASSLTRGHGGDEQFFGPGTRLTVL.

This chain's CDR3 is CASSLLGRGQGRYEQYF. CDR3 coding DNA: TGTGCCAGCAGCTTGTTAGGGAGGGGACAGGGGAGGTACGAGCAGTACTTC. The genes are TRBV5-6 and TRBJ2-7; 10 nucleotides line up with TRBD1. After removal of 1 base from V and 4 bases from J, the junction contained 11 bases not matched to a gene. The V gene's germline CDR1 is SGHDT and CDR2 YYEEEE. The CDR3 has 17 amino acids.

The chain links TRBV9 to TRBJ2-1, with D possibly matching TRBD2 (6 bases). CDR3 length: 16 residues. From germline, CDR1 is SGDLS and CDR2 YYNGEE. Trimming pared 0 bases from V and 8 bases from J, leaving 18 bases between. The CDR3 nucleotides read TGTGCCAGCAGCGTAGGCTGGACTACAAAAATCGATGAGCAGTTCTTC. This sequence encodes CASSVGWTTKIDEQFF.

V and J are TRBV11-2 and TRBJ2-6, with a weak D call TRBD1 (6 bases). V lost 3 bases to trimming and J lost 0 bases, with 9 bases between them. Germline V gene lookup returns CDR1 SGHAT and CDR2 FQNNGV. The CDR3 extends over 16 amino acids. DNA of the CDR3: TGTGCCAGCAGCTTTAGGACAGCCTCTGGGGCCAACGTCCTGACTTTC. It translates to CASSFRTASGANVLTF.

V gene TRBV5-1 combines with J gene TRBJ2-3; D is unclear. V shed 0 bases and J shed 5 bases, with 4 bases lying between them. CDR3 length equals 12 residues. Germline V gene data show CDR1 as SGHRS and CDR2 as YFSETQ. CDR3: CASSLAVDTQYF. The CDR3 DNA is TGCGCCAGCAGCTTGGCCGTAGATACGCAGTATTTT.

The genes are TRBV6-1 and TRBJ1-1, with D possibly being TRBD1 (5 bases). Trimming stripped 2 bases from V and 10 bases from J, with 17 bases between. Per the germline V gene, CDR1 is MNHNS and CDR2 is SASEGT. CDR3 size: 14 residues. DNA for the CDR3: TGTGCCAGCAGTGAAAGGGGCGGTGAGGCGGCAGCTTTCTTT. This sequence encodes CASSERGGEAAAFF.

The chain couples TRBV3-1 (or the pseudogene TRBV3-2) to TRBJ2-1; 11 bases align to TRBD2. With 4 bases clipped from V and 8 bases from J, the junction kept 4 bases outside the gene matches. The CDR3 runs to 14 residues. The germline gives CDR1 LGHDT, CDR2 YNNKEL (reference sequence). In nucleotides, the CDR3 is TGTGCCAGCAGCCTAACACTAGCGGGAGATGAGCAGTTCTTC. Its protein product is CASSLTLAGDEQFF.

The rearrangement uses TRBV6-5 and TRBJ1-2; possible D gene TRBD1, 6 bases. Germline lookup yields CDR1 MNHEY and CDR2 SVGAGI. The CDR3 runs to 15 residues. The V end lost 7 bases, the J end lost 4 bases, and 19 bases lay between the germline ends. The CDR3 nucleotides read TGTGCCAGCACTCCCGGGGGGGGGCTGGGCTATGGCTACACCTTC. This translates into CASTPGGGLGYGYTF.

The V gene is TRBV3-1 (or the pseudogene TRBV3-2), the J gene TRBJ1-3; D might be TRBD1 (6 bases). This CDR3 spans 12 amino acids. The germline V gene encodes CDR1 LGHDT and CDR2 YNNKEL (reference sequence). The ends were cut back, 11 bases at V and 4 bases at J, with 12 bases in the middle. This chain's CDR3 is CASTGSGNTIYF. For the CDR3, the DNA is TGTGCCTCAACAGGGTCCGGAAACACCATATATTTT.

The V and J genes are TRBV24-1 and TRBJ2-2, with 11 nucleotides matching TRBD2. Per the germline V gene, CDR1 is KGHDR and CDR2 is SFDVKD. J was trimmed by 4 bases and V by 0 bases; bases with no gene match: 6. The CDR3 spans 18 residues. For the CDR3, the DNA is TGTGCCACCAGTGATTTGACTAGCGGGAGTTTGGGCACCGGGGAGCTGTTTTTT. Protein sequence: CATSDLTSGSLGTGELFF.

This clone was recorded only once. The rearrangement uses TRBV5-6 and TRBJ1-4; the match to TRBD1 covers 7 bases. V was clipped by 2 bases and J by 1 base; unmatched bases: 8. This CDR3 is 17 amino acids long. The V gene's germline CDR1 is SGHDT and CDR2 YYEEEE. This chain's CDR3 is CASSLKTGVGTNEKLFF. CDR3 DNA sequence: TGTGCCAGCAGCTTAAAAACAGGGGTTGGAACTAATGAAAAACTGTTTTTT. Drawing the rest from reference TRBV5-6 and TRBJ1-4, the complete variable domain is DAGVTQSPTHLIKTRGQQVTLRCSPKSGHDTVSWYQQALGQGPQFIFQYYEEEERQRGNFPDRFSGHQFPNYSSELNVNALLLGDSALYLCASSLKTGVGTNEKLFFGSGTQLSVL.

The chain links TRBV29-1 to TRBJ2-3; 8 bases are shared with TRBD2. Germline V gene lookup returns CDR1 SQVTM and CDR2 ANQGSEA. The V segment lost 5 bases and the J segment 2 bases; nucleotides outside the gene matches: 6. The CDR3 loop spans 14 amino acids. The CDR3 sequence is CSVTTSGHTDTQYF. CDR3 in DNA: TGCAGCGTTACCACTAGCGGCCACACAGATACGCAGTATTTT.

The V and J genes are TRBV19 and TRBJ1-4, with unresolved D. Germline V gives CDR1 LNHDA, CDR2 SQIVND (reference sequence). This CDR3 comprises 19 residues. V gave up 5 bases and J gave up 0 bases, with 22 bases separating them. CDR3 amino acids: CASSPRGPRFTATNEKLFF. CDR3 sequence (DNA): TGTGCCAGTAGTCCCAGAGGTCCGAGGTTCACCGCAACTAATGAAAAACTGTTTTTT.

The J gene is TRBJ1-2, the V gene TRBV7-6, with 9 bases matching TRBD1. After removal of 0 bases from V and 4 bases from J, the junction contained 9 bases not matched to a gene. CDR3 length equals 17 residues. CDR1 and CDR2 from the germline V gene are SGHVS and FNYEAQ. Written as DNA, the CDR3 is TGTGCCAGCAGCTTAGCGCCGGGACAGGGTATAAGCTATGGCTACACCTTC. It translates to CASSLAPGQGISYGYTF.

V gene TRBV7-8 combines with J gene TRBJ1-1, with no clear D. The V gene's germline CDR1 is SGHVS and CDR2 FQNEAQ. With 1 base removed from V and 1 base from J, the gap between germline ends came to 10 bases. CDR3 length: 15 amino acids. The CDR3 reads CASSLDRVTNTEAFF. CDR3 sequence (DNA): TGTGCCAGCAGCTTAGACCGGGTTACGAACACTGAAGCTTTCTTT.

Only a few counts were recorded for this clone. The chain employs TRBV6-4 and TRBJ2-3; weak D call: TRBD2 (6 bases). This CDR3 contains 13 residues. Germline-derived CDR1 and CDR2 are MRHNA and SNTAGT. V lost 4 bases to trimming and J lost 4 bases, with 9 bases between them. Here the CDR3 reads CASSAGDSDTQYF. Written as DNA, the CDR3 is TGTGCCAGCAGTGCGGGAGACTCAGATACGCAGTATTTT.

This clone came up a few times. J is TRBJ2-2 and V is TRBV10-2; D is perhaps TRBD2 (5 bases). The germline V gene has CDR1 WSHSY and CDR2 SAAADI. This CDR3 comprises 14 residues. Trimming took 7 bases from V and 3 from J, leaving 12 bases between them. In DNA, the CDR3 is TGCGCCAGCAAGATAGCGAGGGACACCGGGGAGCTGTTTTTT. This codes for CASKIARDTGELFF.

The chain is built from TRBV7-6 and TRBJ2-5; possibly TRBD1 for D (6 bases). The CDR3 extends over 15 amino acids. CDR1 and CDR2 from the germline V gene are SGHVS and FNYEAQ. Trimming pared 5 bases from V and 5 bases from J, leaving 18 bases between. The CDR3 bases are TGTGCCAGCAGCGCTCAAGGGGGTGGATGGGAGACCCAGTACTTC. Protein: CASSAQGGGWETQYF.

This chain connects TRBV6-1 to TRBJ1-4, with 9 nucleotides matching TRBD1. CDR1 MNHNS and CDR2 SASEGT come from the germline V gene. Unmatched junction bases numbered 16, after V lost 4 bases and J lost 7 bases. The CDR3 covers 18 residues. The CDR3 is CASSGATKHRGQGEKLFF. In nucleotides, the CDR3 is TGTGCCAGCAGTGGGGCCACCAAACACAGGGGGCAAGGTGAAAAACTGTTTTTT.

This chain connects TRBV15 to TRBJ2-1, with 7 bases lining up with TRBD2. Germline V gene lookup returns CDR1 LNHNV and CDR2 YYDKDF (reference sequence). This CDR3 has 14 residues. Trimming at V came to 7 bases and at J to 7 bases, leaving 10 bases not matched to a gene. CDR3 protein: CATTTKAGVNEQFF. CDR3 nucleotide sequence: TGTGCCACCACCACAAAGGCGGGAGTTAATGAGCAGTTCTTC.

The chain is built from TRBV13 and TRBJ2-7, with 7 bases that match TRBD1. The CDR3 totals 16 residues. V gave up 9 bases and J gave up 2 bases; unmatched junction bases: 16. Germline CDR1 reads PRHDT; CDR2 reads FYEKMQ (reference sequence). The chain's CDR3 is CARTGTERGQTYEQYF. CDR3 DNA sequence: TGTGCCAGAACAGGGACAGAGAGAGGGCAGACCTACGAGCAGTACTTC.

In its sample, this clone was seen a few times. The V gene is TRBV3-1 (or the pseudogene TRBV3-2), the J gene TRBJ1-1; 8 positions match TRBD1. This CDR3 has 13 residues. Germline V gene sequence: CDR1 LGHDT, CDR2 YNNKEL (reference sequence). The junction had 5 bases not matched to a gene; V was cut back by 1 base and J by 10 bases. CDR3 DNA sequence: TGTGCCAGCAGCCAAGGGCAGGGGGCTAGAGCTTTCTTT. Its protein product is CASSQGQGARAFF.

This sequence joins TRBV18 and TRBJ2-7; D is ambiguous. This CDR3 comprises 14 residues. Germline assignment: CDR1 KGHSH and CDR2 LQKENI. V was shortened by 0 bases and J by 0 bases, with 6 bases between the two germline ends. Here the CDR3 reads CASSPPLSSYEQYF. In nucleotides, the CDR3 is TGTGCCAGCTCACCACCGCTGAGCTCCTACGAGCAGTACTTC.

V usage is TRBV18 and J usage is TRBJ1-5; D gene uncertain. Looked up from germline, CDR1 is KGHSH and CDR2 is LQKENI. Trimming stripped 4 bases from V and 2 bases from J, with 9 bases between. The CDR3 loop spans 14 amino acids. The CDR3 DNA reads TGTGCCAGCTCACTTTCCCCGGGCAATCAGCCCCAGCATTTT. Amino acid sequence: CASSLSPGNQPQHF.

In nucleotides, the CDR3 is TGTGCCAGCAGTGAAACCTGGGGCAGGGGTGGCACAGATACGCAGTATTTT. Its translation is CASSETWGRGGTDTQYF. V usage is TRBV6-1 and J usage is TRBJ2-3; possible D gene TRBD1, 6 bases. V was trimmed by 2 bases and J by 1 base, leaving 16 bases between them. The CDR3 is made up of 17 amino acids. CDR1 is MNHNS and CDR2 is SASEGT in the germline V gene.

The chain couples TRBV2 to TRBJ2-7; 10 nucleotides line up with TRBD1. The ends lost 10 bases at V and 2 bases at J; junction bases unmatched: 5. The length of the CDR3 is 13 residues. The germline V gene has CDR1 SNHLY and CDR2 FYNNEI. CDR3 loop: CANGQGVPYEQYF. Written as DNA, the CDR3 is TGTGCCAATGGACAGGGGGTACCCTACGAGCAGTACTTC. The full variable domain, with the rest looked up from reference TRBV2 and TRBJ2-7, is EPEVTQTPSHQVTQMGQEVILRCVPISNHLYFYWYRQILGQKVEFLVSFYNNEISEKSEIFDDQFSVERPDGSNFTLKIRSTKLEDSAMYFCANGQGVPYEQYFGPGTRLTVT.

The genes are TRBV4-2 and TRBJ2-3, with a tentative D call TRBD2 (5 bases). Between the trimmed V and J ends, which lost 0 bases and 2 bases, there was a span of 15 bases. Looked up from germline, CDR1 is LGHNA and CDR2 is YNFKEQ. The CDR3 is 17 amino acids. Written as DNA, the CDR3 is TGTGCCAGCAGCCAAGATCAAGGAGGATCTTACACAGATACGCAGTATTTT. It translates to CASSQDQGGSYTDTQYF.

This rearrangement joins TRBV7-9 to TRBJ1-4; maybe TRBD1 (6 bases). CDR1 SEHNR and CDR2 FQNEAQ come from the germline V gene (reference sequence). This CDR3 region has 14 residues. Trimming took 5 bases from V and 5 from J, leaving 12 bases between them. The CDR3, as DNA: TGTGCCAGCAGCAGGGGGGCCCGAAATGAAAAACTGTTTTTT. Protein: CASSRGARNEKLFF.

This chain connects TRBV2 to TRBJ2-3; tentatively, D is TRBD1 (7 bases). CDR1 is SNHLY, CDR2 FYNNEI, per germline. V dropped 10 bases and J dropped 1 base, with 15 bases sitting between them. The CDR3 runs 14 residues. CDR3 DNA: TGTGCCACCTGTGGAGGGGGCGGCACAGATACGCAGTATTTT. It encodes CATCGGGGTDTQYF.

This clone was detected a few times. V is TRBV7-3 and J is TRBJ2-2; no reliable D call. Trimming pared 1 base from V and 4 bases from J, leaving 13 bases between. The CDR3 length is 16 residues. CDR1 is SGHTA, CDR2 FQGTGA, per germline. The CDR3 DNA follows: TGTGCCAGCAGCTTAAACCCGGGTATGGGCACCGGGGAGCTGTTTTTT. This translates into CASSLNPGMGTGELFF.